These T cell receptor beta chains were read from a single sample in a study of control samples from healthy donors and cancer patients. Some clones are missing from TCRdb's copy, which holds only in-frame ones; the method was immunoSEQ multiplex PCR. Here the sample spans 100,000 to 150,000 clones, under 90% being singletons. Sequencing was carried out using PBMCs. Receptors were obtained from a man in his fifties or sixties with head and neck cancer. Both conserved end residues are part of each CDR3. D genes are given only for firm matches. Not all rows give a size; the values are once, few, many and, for expanded clones, a class.

>NA|TRBV7-9|NA|TRBJ1-1
TGTGCCAGCAGCTTAGGGGAGAACCCGAACACTGAAGCTTTCTTT
CASSLGENPNTEAFF
>few|TRBV18|TRBD2|TRBJ2-1
TGTGCCAGCTCACCACCGGTAGGACTAGCGGGCAATGAGCAGTTCTTC
CASSPPVGLAGNEQFF
>NA|TRBV4-2|NA|TRBJ2-6
TGTGCCAGCAGTCCCGAACTAGCCATACCCCTCCGGGCCAACGTCCTGACTTTC
CASSPELAIPLRANVLTF
>few|TRBV27|NA|TRBJ1-5
TGTGCCAGCAGTTTCGGCAGTTATAGCAATCAGCCCCAGCATTTT
CASSFGSYSNQPQHF
>few|TRBV19|TRBD1|TRBJ1-2
TGTGCCAGTAGTATGACAGGGAACTATGGCTACACCTTC
CASSMTGNYGYTF
>NA|TRBV27|TRBD1|TRBJ2-7
TGTGCCAGCAGTTTGGGACAGGGGGCCTACGAGCAGTACTTC
CASSLGQGAYEQYF
>NA|TRBV11-2|NA|TRBJ2-3
TGTGCCAGCAGGGGGGGGGCAGGGTACACAGATACGCAGTATTTT
CASRGGAGYTDTQYF
>NA|TRBV7-3|TRBD2|TRBJ2-1
TGTGCCAGCAGCTCTCCGGGACTAGCGGGGGGCGACTACAATGAGCAGTTCTTC
CASSSPGLAGGDYNEQFF
>once|TRBV2|NA|TRBJ2-6
TGTGCCAGCAGTTCTTTCGGTGCGTCTGGGGCCAACGTCCTGACTTTC
CASSSFGASGANVLTF
>NA|TRBV6-5|NA|TRBJ1-1
TGTGCCAGCACCCCTTCGATGACGAACATGGGTGAAGCTTTCTTT
CASTPSMTNMGEAFF
>NA|TRBV27|NA|TRBJ2-1
TGTGCCAGCAGTTTAGTAGGGGGCTCCTACAATGAGCAGTTCTTC
CASSLVGGSYNEQFF
>NA|TRBV7-8|TRBD1|TRBJ1-2
TGTGCCAGCAGCTTAGTCCGACAGGGGGATGGCTACACCTTC
CASSLVRQGDGYTF
>NA|TRBV5-6|NA|TRBJ2-7
TGTGCCAGCAGCCCCGGTTACAGGGTGGACGAGCAGTACTTC
CASSPGYRVDEQYF
>NA|TRBV6-5|NA|TRBJ2-5
TGTGCCAGCAGTTACTCTGCGGGGCAAAGAGAGACCCAGTACTTC
CASSYSAGQRETQYF
>NA|TRBV6-5|NA|TRBJ1-4
TGTGCCAGCAGGCCAGGGGAATTCGAAAAACTGTTTTTT
CASRPGEFEKLFF
>NA|TRBV24-1|TRBD2|TRBJ2-1
TGTGCCACCAGTGATGGGTGGGGGGGAGAGCAGTTCTTC
CATSDGWGGEQFF
>NA|TRBV9|NA|TRBJ2-1
TGTGCCAGCAGCGTAGGACCTGGGGGTTACAATGAGCAGTTCTTC
CASSVGPGGYNEQFF
>NA|TRBV6-6|NA|TRBJ1-1
TGTGCCAGCAGTTACGGGTCGAACACTGAAGCTTTCTTT
CASSYGSNTEAFF
>once|TRBV9|NA|TRBJ1-1
TGTGCCAGCAGCGTAGGCGTCCGCGGACTGGCCTCTATGAACACTGAAGCTTTCTTT
CASSVGVRGLASMNTEAFF
>few|TRBV5-1|NA|TRBJ2-4
TGCGCCAGCAGTCTCGGGACAGCCAAAAACATTCAGTACTTC
CASSLGTAKNIQYF
>NA|TRBV19|NA|TRBJ2-1
TGTGCCAGTTATACACCGGGACACGAAAGACAGTTCTTC
CASYTPGHERQFF
>NA|TRBV28|TRBD2|TRBJ2-3
TGTGCCAGCAGTTTGGCAGGACTAGCGGGAGGGAGTACAGATACGCAGTATTTT
CASSLAGLAGGSTDTQYF
>NA|TRBV5-8|TRBD1|TRBJ2-2
TGTGCCAGCTGGGGACAGGCGAACACCGGGGAGCTGTTTTTT
CASWGQANTGELFF
>once|TRBV19|NA|TRBJ2-6
TGTGCCAGTAGTCCGGAGGAGCCAGGGAGGAAGGCTGGGGCCAACGTCCTGACTTTC
CASSPEEPGRKAGANVLTF
>NA|TRBV3-1/TRBV3-2|TRBD2|TRBJ2-7
TGTGCCAGCAGCCTGAGACTAGCGGCCACCTACGAGCAGTACTTC
CASSLRLAATYEQYF
>NA|TRBV11-2|NA|TRBJ2-5
TGTGCCAGCAGCTTAGGGGTGGTGGAGTTAGAGACCCAGTACTTC
CASSLGVVELETQYF
>NA|TRBV5-1|NA|TRBJ2-7
TGCGCCAGCAGATTTGGGGGGAACGAGCAGTACTTC
CASRFGGNEQYF
>NA|TRBV9|NA|TRBJ2-6
TGTGCCAGCAGCGGCCTAGGCTCTGGGGCCAACGTCCTGACTTTC
CASSGLGSGANVLTF
>NA|TRBV19|NA|TRBJ1-5
TGTGCCAGTAGTGAAACAGGGATTCAGCCCCAGCATTTT
CASSETGIQPQHF
>once|TRBV5-1|NA|TRBJ2-5
TGCGCCAGCAGCTTGGCATTGGGAGGCGAGACCCAGTACTTC
CASSLALGGETQYF
>few|TRBV7-2|NA|TRBJ1-5
TGTGCCAGCAGCTTAGCCGTGAATCAGCCCCAGCATTTT
CASSLAVNQPQHF
>NA|TRBV7-6|NA|TRBJ1-3
TGTGCCAGCAGCTCAGGGGTTGGCTCTGGAAACACCATATATTTT
CASSSGVGSGNTIYF
>NA|TRBV27|NA|TRBJ1-6
TGTGCCAGCAGTTTGCAAGGAGACAGGTCGCGCTCACCCCTCCACTTT
CASSLQGDRSRSPLHF
>NA|TRBV5-1|NA|TRBJ2-1
TGCGCCAGCGATGTGCCCAATTACAGAGTCAATGAGCAGTTCTTC
CASDVPNYRVNEQFF
>once|TRBV5-4|TRBD2|TRBJ2-5
TGTGCCAGCAGCATACTAAACCTAGCGGGGGGCGAGACCCAGTACTTC
CASSILNLAGGETQYF
>NA|TRBV24-1|NA|TRBJ2-7
TGTGCCACCCGAATGTACGAGCAGTACTTC
CATRMYEQYF
>NA|TRBV18|TRBD1|TRBJ1-6
TGTGCCAGCTCCCTAAGGACAGGGGGATATAATTCACCCCTCCACTTT
CASSLRTGGYNSPLHF
>NA|TRBV6-2/TRBV6-3|NA|TRBJ2-7
TGTGCCAGCAGTTCCTACAGGGAGAAGCAGTACTTC
CASSSYREKQYF
>NA|TRBV19|TRBD1|TRBJ2-1
TGTGCCACGTCAGGGGGAAATTACAATGAGCAGTTCTTC
CATSGGNYNEQFF
>NA|TRBV2|TRBD1|TRBJ2-7
TGTGCCAGCAGGGCAGACAGGGGGCGCGACGAGCAGTACTTC
CASRADRGRDEQYF
>NA|TRBV11-2|TRBD1|TRBJ1-2
TGTGCCAGCGGGGCAGGGGGCTATGGCTACACCTTC
CASGAGGYGYTF
>NA|TRBV12-3/TRBV12-4|NA|TRBJ1-1
TGTGCCAGCAGTTTGGGGCGGAGCTCTTTCTTT
CASSLGRSSFF
>NA|TRBV6-5|NA|TRBJ1-5
TGTGCCAGCAGTTACGGCCAGGGAGGCAATCAGCCCCAGCATTTT
CASSYGQGGNQPQHF
>NA|TRBV13|NA|TRBJ2-7
TGTGCCAGCAGCGACGGGACGGGGGCAACCTACGAGCAGTACTTC
CASSDGTGATYEQYF
>NA|TRBV5-1|NA|TRBJ2-5
TGCGCCAGCAGCTTGATTAGGAGCCTGGGGGAGACCCAGTACTTC
CASSLIRSLGETQYF
>NA|TRBV5-8|NA|TRBJ2-7
TGTGCCAGCAGCTTGAGGCAGCACTACGAGCAGTACTTC
CASSLRQHYEQYF